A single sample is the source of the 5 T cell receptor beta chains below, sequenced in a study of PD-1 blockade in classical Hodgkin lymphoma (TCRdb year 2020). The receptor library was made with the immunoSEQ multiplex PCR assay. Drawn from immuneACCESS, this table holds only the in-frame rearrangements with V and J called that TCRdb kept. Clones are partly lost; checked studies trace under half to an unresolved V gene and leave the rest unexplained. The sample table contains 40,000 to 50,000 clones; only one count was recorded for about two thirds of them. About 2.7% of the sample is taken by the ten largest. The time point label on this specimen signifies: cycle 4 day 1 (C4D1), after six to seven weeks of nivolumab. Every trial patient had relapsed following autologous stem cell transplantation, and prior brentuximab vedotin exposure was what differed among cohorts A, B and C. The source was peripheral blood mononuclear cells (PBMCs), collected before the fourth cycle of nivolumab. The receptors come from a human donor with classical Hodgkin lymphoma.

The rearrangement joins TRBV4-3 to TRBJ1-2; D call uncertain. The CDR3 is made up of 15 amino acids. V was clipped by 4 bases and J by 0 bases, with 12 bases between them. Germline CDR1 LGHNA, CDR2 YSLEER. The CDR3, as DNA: TGCGCCAGCAGCCCACACTTGACTTCTAACTATGGCTACACCTTC. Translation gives CASSPHLTSNYGYTF.

The CDR3 region is CASRPTGGKNEQFF. The CDR3 DNA is TGTGCCAGCAGGCCCACAGGGGGAAAAAATGAGCAGTTCTTC. The chain uses TRBV6-6 and TRBJ2-1; TRBD1 matches at 8 bases. After removal of 6 bases from V and 7 bases from J, the junction contained 8 bases not matched to a gene. CDR1 and CDR2 (germline): MNHNY, SVGAGI (reference sequence). CDR3 length: 14 amino acids.

The CDR3: CASRIQGRSYNEQFF. The CDR3 DNA is TGTGCCAGCAGAATACAGGGGCGCTCCTACAATGAGCAGTTCTTC. J is TRBJ2-1 and V is TRBV28; 7 bases fit TRBD1. CDR3 length: 15 amino acids. Per the germline V gene, CDR1 is MDHEN and CDR2 is SYDVKM. V was clipped by 6 bases and J by 0 bases; unmatched bases: 5. Supplemented by reference TRBV28 and TRBJ2-1, the full variable domain reads DVKVTQSSRYLVKRTGEKVFLECVQDMDHENMFWYRQDPGLGLRLIYFSYDVKMKEKGDIPEGYSVSREKKERFSLILESASTNQTSMYLCASRIQGRSYNEQFFGPGTRLTVL.

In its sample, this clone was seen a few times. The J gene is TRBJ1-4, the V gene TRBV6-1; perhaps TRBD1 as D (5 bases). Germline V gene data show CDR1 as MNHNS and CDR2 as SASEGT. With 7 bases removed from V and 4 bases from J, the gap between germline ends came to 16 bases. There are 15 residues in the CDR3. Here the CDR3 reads CASIPRGEINEKLFF. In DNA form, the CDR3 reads TGTGCCAGCATTCCTAGGGGAGAGATTAATGAAAAACTGTTTTTT.

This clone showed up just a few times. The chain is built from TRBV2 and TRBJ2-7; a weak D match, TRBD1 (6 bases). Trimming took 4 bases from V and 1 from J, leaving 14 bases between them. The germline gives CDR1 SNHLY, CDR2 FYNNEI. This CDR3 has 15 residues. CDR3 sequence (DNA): TGTGCCAGCAGTGTTCGAGGGGGAAGATCCTACGAGCAGTACTTC. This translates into CASSVRGGRSYEQYF.